Sequencing of this TCR beta chain was carried out in a study of shared clonotypes between healthy human individuals. Regarding the study as a whole: The expectation was that sequencing depth would affect clonotype sharing among donors. Of the naive CD4 clonotypes, approximately 5% were shared across several donors. A generally larger estimated richness was seen in naive subsets than in memory subsets.

Naive CD8 cells lacked CD45RO and underwent positive selection for CCR7, leaving out terminally differentiated effector memory CD45RA+ cells. As for this clone: The target antigen is unknown.

Trimming stripped 3 bases from V and 5 bases from J, with 10 bases between. This CDR3 has 14 residues. Germline CDR1 is LNHDA and CDR2 is SQIVND (reference sequence). Per the study methods: Junction-only sequences produced by ImmunoSEQ had no quality scores, so filtering differed. The table came from immunoSEQ multiplex PCR; TCRdb's copy has only in-frame clones and leaves some out. V, J and clone size are those of that table, while D and trimming were read from the DNA. This repertoire shows about 2.1 million clones, around 93% found once; its top ten account for over 1.5%. The receptor was derived from a man between 18 and 29 years old in good health. Some clones in this sample may be carry-over from other donors' samples. The chain couples TRBV19 to TRBJ2-2; possibly TRBD1 for D (6 bases). Sequencing was done on a sample of naive CD8+ T cells from PBMCs. CDR3 region: CASSMRQGTGELFF. CDR3 nucleotide sequence: TGTGCCAGTAGTATGAGGCAGGGGACCGGGGAGCTGTTTTTT.